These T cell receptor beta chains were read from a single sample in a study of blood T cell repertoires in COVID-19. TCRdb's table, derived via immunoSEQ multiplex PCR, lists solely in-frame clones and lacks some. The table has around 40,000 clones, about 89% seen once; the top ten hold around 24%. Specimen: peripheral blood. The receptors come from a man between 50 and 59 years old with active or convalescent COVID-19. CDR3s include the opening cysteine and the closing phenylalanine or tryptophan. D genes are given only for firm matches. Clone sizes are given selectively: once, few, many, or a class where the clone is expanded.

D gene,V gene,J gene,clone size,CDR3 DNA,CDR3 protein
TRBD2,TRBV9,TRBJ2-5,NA,TGTGCCAGCAGCGTAGCGGGGGGGGCCGAAGAGACCCAGTACTTC,CASSVAGGAEETQYF
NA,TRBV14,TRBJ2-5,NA,TGTGCCAGCAGTCGATCGGGGTATACGGAGACCCAGTACTTC,CASSRSGYTETQYF
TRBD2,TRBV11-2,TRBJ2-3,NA,TGTGCCAGCAGCTTAGATCTAGCGGGAGGGCAGAGGGATACGCAGTATTTT,CASSLDLAGGQRDTQYF
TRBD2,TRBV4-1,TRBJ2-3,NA,TGCGCCAGCAGCCAAGAGTTCAGCGGGGGCCACACAGATACGCAGTATTTT,CASSQEFSGGHTDTQYF
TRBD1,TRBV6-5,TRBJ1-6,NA,TGTGCCAGCATGGACAGGGATAATTCACCCCTCCACTTT,CASMDRDNSPLHF
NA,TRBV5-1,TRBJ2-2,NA,TGCGCCAGCAGCTTGGCCGTCAACACCGGGGAGCTGTTTTTT,CASSLAVNTGELFF
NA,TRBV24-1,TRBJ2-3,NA,TGTGCCACCAGTGACGGCGGAATCACAGATACGCAGTATTTT,CATSDGGITDTQYF
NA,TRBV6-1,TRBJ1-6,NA,TGTGCCAGCAGTGAGCGGCAGGGGAGTTCACCCCTCCACTTT,CASSERQGSSPLHF
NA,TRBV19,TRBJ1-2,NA,TGTGCCACCAGAACAGGGAGAGCTAACTATGGCTACACCTTC,CATRTGRANYGYTF
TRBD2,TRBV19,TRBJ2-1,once,TGTGCCAGTAGTTCCGAGGCAGGACTAGCGGGATTACAGTTCTTC,CASSSEAGLAGLQFF
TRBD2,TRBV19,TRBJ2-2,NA,TGTGCCAGTAGTATCATCAGGGCTAGCGGGAGGGCCCTGGCCGGGGAGCTGTTTTTT,CASSIIRASGRALAGELFF
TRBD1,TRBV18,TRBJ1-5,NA,TGTGCCAGCTCAAGGGACAGGGGGCAGCCCCAGCATTTT,CASSRDRGQPQHF
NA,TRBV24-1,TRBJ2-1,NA,TGTGCCACCAGTGATCAATGGGACACAACCGCAAGCAATGAGCAGTTCTTC,CATSDQWDTTASNEQFF
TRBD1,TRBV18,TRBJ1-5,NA,TGTGCCAGCTCACCACAGGGGGCAGGCGGCAATCAGCCCCAGCATTTT,CASSPQGAGGNQPQHF
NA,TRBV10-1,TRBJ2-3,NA,TGCGCCAGCTTCGGTCACCCTAGCACAGATACGCAGTATTTT,CASFGHPSTDTQYF
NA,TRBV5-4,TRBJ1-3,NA,TGTGCCAGCAGCTTGGAAAAGGGAGGGACCATATATTTT,CASSLEKGGTIYF
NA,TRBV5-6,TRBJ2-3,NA,TGTGCCAGCAGCCGCTCCGGGACAGATACGCAGTATTTT,CASSRSGTDTQYF
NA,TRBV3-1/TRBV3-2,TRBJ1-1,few,TGTGCCAGCAGCCAAGGGGGCGCCGAAGCTTTCTTT,CASSQGGAEAFF